A single sample gave rise to the 17 T cell receptor beta chains below, sequenced in a study of blood T cell repertoires in COVID-19. TCRdb's table, derived via immunoSEQ multiplex PCR, lists solely in-frame clones and lacks some. The profile shows approximately 150,000 clones, approximately 86% of them singletons. Sequences were obtained from peripheral blood. The receptors were sampled from a woman aged 55-70 years who had recovered from COVID-19.

V gene TRBV28 combines with J gene TRBJ1-5; D is unclear. Germline CDR1 MDHEN, CDR2 SYDVKM. Trimming shortened V by 6 bases and J by 1 base, and 16 bases separated the two germline ends. The CDR3 length is 16 residues. CDR3 sequence reads: CASSRFRGMSNQPQHF. CDR3 sequence (DNA): TGTGCCAGCAGCCGGTTTCGCGGGATGAGCAATCAGCCCCAGCATTTT.

This clone was recorded only once. V usage is TRBV6-2 or TRBV6-3 and J usage is TRBJ1-4; 9 bases map to TRBD1. Losses at the gene ends were 2 bases for V and 7 bases for J; bases not matched to a gene: 5. The germline gives CDR1 MNHEY, CDR2 SVGEGT. The CDR3 runs to 15 residues. CDR3 sequence (DNA): TGTGCCAGCAGTTACGCCGGACAGGGGAGTGAAAAACTGTTTTTT. It codes for CASSYAGQGSEKLFF.

The chain uses TRBV7-9 and TRBJ2-5, with 8 bases aligning to TRBD2. CDR1 is SEHNR and CDR2 is FQNEAQ in the germline V gene (reference sequence). The CDR3 sequence is 14 residues long. V lost 11 bases and J lost 2; bases outside the gene matches: 10. CDR3 residues: CAGTQSGGQETQYF. As DNA, the CDR3 is TGTGCCGGAACCCAGAGCGGGGGACAAGAGACCCAGTACTTC.

This chain links TRBV6-5 with TRBJ2-1; 9 bases align to TRBD1. CDR1 is MNHEY and CDR2 is SVGAGI in the germline V gene. Trimming took 4 bases from V and 12 from J; bases not matched to a gene: 16. CDR3 length: 16 residues. CDR3 bases: TGTGCCAGCAGTTCCCCCCGACAGGGGGGAAGTAAGGCGCAGTTCTTC. Encoded protein: CASSSPRQGGSKAQFF.

The genes are TRBV28 and TRBJ2-5; TRBD1 matches 9 bases. V dropped 4 bases and J dropped 4; count of bases not matched to a gene: 4. Germline loops: CDR1 MDHEN, CDR2 SYDVKM. The CDR3 loop spans 14 amino acids. Here the CDR3 DNA reads TGTGCCAGCAGTTCCGGGACAGGGAGAGAGACCCAGTACTTC. It codes for CASSSGTGRETQYF.

This clone was seen only once. The V gene is TRBV3-1 (or the pseudogene TRBV3-2), the J gene TRBJ1-2; D might be TRBD1 (6 bases). There are 15 residues in the CDR3. Germline CDR1 LGHDT, CDR2 YNNKEL (reference sequence). The V and J ends lost 0 bases and 4 bases respectively, with 12 bases between them. The CDR3 sequence is CASSQDGGGGYGYTF. DNA of the CDR3: TGTGCCAGCAGCCAAGATGGGGGGGGCGGCTATGGCTACACCTTC.

This chain links TRBV2 with TRBJ2-3; no clear D gene. Deletions cut 6 bases from V and 7 bases from J, with 5 bases between. Per germline, CDR1 SNHLY and CDR2 FYNNEI. The CDR3 is made up of 10 amino acids. The DNA for the CDR3 is TGTGCCAGCAGGCGGAATACGCAGTATTTT. Its translation is CASRRNTQYF.

The chain employs TRBV2 and TRBJ1-1; 8 nucleotides match TRBD1. Trimming removed 6 bases from V and 1 base from J; junction bases left unmatched: 7. The CDR3 is made up of 15 amino acids. From germline, CDR1 is SNHLY and CDR2 FYNNEI. The CDR3 protein is CASSYRTGTNTEAFF. The CDR3 DNA reads TGTGCCAGCAGCTACAGGACAGGGACGAACACTGAAGCTTTCTTT.

The V gene is TRBV4-1, the J gene TRBJ2-2; D not certain. Germline assignment: CDR1 MGHRA and CDR2 YSYEKL. V shed 3 bases and J shed 6 bases, with 5 bases lying between them. The CDR3 consists of 12 residues. CDR3 sequence reads: CASSHLSGELFF. The CDR3 nucleotides are TGCGCCAGCAGCCACTTATCCGGGGAGCTGTTTTTT.

The chain joins TRBV28 to TRBJ1-6; no clear D. V lost 7 bases and J 5 bases, leaving 12 bases between the germline ends. In germline, CDR1 is MDHEN, CDR2 SYDVKM. This CDR3 region has 14 residues. The CDR3 reads CASKNWQNNSPLHF. The CDR3 region has the DNA TGTGCCAGCAAAAATTGGCAGAATAATTCACCCCTCCACTTT.

This clone was observed once. The chain's CDR3 is CASSRGAMGARFF. The CDR3, as DNA: TGTGCCAGCAGTCGTGGGGCCATGGGGGCCCGGTTCTTC. The chain links TRBV6-5 to TRBJ2-1; the D gene is possibly TRBD1 (6 bases). V was cut by 5 bases and J by 15 bases, with 20 bases left in between. Germline V gives CDR1 MNHEY, CDR2 SVGAGI. The CDR3 covers 13 residues.

V and J are TRBV5-1 and TRBJ1-2, with TRBD1 identical over 7 bases. The CDR3 runs 13 residues. Germline loops: CDR1 SGHRS, CDR2 YFSETQ. V was clipped by 7 bases and J by 7 bases; unmatched bases: 10. CDR3 DNA sequence: TGCGCCAGCGGGTCGACAGGGCAGAGTGGCTACACCTTC. The encoded protein is CASGSTGQSGYTF.

V gene TRBV6-5 combines with J gene TRBJ2-5; D is perhaps TRBD1 (6 bases). Trimming removed 6 bases from V and 2 bases from J, with 13 bases in between. This CDR3 spans 14 amino acids. The germline V gene has CDR1 MNHEY and CDR2 SVGAGI. The CDR3 is CASSKQTGQETQYF. The CDR3 DNA reads as TGTGCCAGCAGCAAACAAACAGGGCAAGAGACCCAGTACTTC.

This chain uses TRBV5-4 with TRBJ1-1; D gene unclear. Germline CDR1 reads SGHNT; CDR2 reads YYREEE (reference sequence). V gave up 2 bases and J gave up 5 bases, with 16 bases separating them. This CDR3 has 15 amino acids. The CDR3, as DNA: TGTGCCAGCAGCTTTTATGGGTTGACGGGTACTGAAGCTTTCTTT. Its translation is CASSFYGLTGTEAFF.

V and J are TRBV7-9 and TRBJ2-7; 10 nucleotides align to TRBD1. Losses at the gene ends were 3 bases for V and 6 bases for J; bases not matched to a gene: 14. There are 17 residues in the CDR3. Germline lookup yields CDR1 SEHNR and CDR2 FQNEAQ (reference sequence). The chain's CDR3 is CASSFRRQGAHFGEQYF. The CDR3 DNA reads TGTGCCAGCAGCTTCCGCCGACAGGGGGCCCACTTCGGCGAGCAGTACTTC.

V is TRBV20-1 and J is TRBJ1-3; possible D gene TRBD1, 6 bases. V was trimmed by 3 bases and J by 2 bases, leaving 11 bases between them. Germline CDR1 DFQATT, CDR2 SNEGSKA (reference sequence). This CDR3 is built from 14 residues. The CDR3 reads CSASPGGTGNTIYF. CDR3 DNA sequence: TGCAGTGCTAGTCCGGGGGGCACTGGAAACACCATATATTTT.

DNA for the CDR3: TGTGCCATCAAGCCGGGGGGGCTCGCAGATACGCAGTATTTT. Its protein product is CAIKPGGLADTQYF. The chain couples TRBV10-3 to TRBJ2-3; TRBD2 matches 8 bases. The J segment lost 4 bases and the V segment lost 7 bases, leaving 7 bases of the junction unmatched. This CDR3 region has 14 residues. Germline CDR1 is ENHRY and CDR2 is SYGVKD.